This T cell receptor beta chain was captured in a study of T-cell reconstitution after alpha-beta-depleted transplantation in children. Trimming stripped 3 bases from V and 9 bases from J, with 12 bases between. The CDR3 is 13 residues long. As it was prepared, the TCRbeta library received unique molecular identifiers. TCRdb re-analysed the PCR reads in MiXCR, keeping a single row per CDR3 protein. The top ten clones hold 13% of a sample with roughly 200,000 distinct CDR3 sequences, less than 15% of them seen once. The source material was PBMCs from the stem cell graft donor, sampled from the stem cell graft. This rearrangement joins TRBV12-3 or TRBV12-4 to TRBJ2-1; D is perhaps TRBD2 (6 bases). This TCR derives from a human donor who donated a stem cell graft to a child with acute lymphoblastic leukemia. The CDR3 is CASSFQEGSEQFF. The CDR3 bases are TGTGCCAGCAGTTTCCAGGAGGGTAGTGAGCAGTTCTTC.